These T cell receptor beta chains were read from a single sample in a study of patients and donors after allogeneic stem cell transplantation. Each CDR3 protein gets one entry after TCRdb re-called the RT-PCR reads with MiXCR. The sample lists about 960,000 distinct CDR3 sequences, roughly 18% occurring once. The material sequenced was blood, either unsorted or a sorted T cell fraction (not recorded which). The source of these receptors is a human donor who was either an allogeneic HSCT recipient or a stem cell or donor lymphocyte infusion donor (not recorded which). It is not recorded whose cells these are; they may come from a transplant donor. Both conserved end residues are part of each CDR3.

CASSPGPNSGNTIYF | TRBJ1-3 | TRBV18
CATHTGGAYNEQFF | TRBJ2-1 | TRBV6-2/TRBV6-3
CASSLMDRGHNNSPLHF | TRBJ1-6 | TRBV7-6
CAIRLNSDRLHGYTF | TRBJ1-2 | TRBV10-3
CASRPGGGYHNEQFF | TRBJ2-1 | TRBV19
CSAEDRARNSPLHF | TRBJ1-6 | TRBV20-1
CASSPGTAATNEKLFF | TRBJ1-4 | TRBV7-9
CASSPRRLTNTGELFF | TRBJ2-2 | TRBV27
CASSLVAGRTGELFF | TRBJ2-2 | TRBV7-2
CASSLEANEQFF | TRBJ2-1 | TRBV7-9
CSVPTEGPGNTIYF | TRBJ1-3 | TRBV29-1
CASRRPKTDGNQPQHF | TRBJ1-5 | TRBV6-1
CASSIATSTGNNEKLFF | TRBJ1-4 | TRBV5-6
CASSEEDDEQFF | TRBJ2-1 | TRBV2
CASSLTPLAGYNEQFF | TRBJ2-1 | TRBV7-2
CASSLIGQGKLFF | TRBJ1-4 | TRBV27
CASSSPRRYEQYF | TRBJ2-7 | TRBV7-2
CASRDMTDIGPQPQHF | TRBJ1-5 | TRBV6-1
CSAVPVSSGRARETQYF | TRBJ2-5 | TRBV20-1
CASTWRGGRVNEQFF | TRBJ2-1 | TRBV12-3/TRBV12-4
CASRQASGNTIYF | TRBJ1-3 | TRBV12-3/TRBV12-4
CASSQDSRGPYGYTF | TRBJ1-2 | TRBV4-2
CSVGFGEAFF | TRBJ1-1 | TRBV20-1
CASSVGGRLDVAFNEQFF | TRBJ2-1 | TRBV9
CSVRPGQGYEQYF | TRBJ2-7 | TRBV20-1
CASRPGQAANTEAFF | TRBJ1-1 | TRBV5-1
CASSQDRRANTEAFF | TRBJ1-1 | TRBV3-1
CASSTYGEKTQYF | TRBJ2-5 | TRBV6-1
CASGGEGWQYF | TRBJ2-7 | TRBV2
CASSELKYGYTF | TRBJ1-2 | TRBV6-1
CASSFPGQGRTDTQYF | TRBJ2-3 | TRBV12-3/TRBV12-4
CASSFGTPGYTF | TRBJ1-2 | TRBV12-3/TRBV12-4
CASSSISFPRRKGDEQFF | TRBJ2-1 | TRBV5-1
CSVVSRGLYNEQFF | TRBJ2-1 | TRBV29-1
CASRTYFPGAQYF | TRBJ2-5 | TRBV6-6
CASSPGTGGLYNSPLHF | TRBJ1-6 | TRBV12-3/TRBV12-4
CASSENRGTGIEQYF | TRBJ2-7 | TRBV6-1
CASSPGQFQETQYF | TRBJ2-5 | TRBV12-3/TRBV12-4
CASSNGQGRNQPQHF | TRBJ1-5 | TRBV5-1
CASSYPRERISYEQYF | TRBJ2-7 | TRBV5-1
CASSHPSGEQFF | TRBJ2-1 | TRBV4-2
CSARASGGDSNQPQHF | TRBJ1-5 | TRBV20-1
CASSHSRRNQPQHF | TRBJ1-5 | TRBV12-3/TRBV12-4
CASSQDREVNYGYTF | TRBJ1-2 | TRBV4-3
CASSSGTSGTDTQYF | TRBJ2-3 | TRBV12-3/TRBV12-4
CASSISDSYGYTF | TRBJ1-2 | TRBV19
CAITVGAEQYF | TRBJ2-7 | TRBV10-3
CASSLLQGTLHF | TRBJ1-6 | TRBV27
CASSLEHGNTEAFF | TRBJ1-1 | TRBV5-1
CASSRRSRDSRTSSNQPQHF | TRBJ1-5 | TRBV12-3/TRBV12-4
CSARRGRNKGRGETQYF | TRBJ2-5 | TRBV20-1
CASLGSGTSGTTYEQYF | TRBJ2-7 | TRBV12-3/TRBV12-4
CATSVQGNYGYTF | TRBJ1-2 | TRBV24-1
CASSLAGQGSLDGYTF | TRBJ1-2 | TRBV7-8
CASSLGEVGDTEAFF | TRBJ1-1 | TRBV5-1